The 11 T cell receptor beta chains below come from one sample, sequenced in a study of T cell clonotyping in hematopoietic cell transplantation. Sequencing was performed with immunoSEQ multiplex PCR; in TCRdb, only in-frame clones are kept and a portion is missing. The sample has several thousand clones; 88% are singletons. Indicated time point: recipient sample about 28 days before transplant, after cytoreduction. This specimen was peripheral blood mononuclear cells, taken before stem cell transplant. These receptors were obtained from a young man with acute myeloid leukemia. Some clones in this sample may be carry-over from other donors' samples.

The V and J genes are TRBV7-9 and TRBJ1-2, with D unclear. Germline-derived CDR1 and CDR2 are SEHNR and FQNEAQ (reference sequence). Trimming took 0 bases from V and 4 from J, leaving 12 bases between them. This CDR3 is built from 15 residues. The CDR3 DNA is TGTGCCAGCAGCTTAGCCTTACCGTACGGCTATGGCTACACCTTC. Its protein is CASSLALPYGYGYTF.

V usage is TRBV4-1 and J usage is TRBJ2-3, with TRBD2 identical over 10 bases. Germline assignment: CDR1 MGHRA and CDR2 YSYEKL. The CDR3 consists of 16 residues. The V segment lost 3 bases and the J segment 6 bases; nucleotides outside the gene matches: 9. CDR3 residues: CASSHPGLAVMDTQYF. The CDR3 nucleotides read TGCGCCAGCAGCCACCCAGGACTAGCGGTGATGGATACGCAGTATTTT.

The J gene is TRBJ1-2, the V gene TRBV6-1; no definite D call. CDR1 MNHNS and CDR2 SASEGT come from the germline V gene. The CDR3 length is 12 residues. Trimming removed 1 base from V and 2 bases from J, with 2 bases in between. The CDR3 loop reads CASSEGNYGYTF. The CDR3 DNA follows: TGTGCCAGCAGTGAAGGGAACTATGGCTACACCTTC.

The chain carries TRBV6-1 and TRBJ1-4; D is perhaps TRBD1 (6 bases). The V and J ends lost 3 bases and 8 bases respectively, with 16 bases between them. CDR3 size: 15 residues. Germline V gives CDR1 MNHNS, CDR2 SASEGT. The chain's CDR3 is CASSDRGGVDEKLFF. CDR3 coding DNA: TGTGCCAGCAGTGACAGGGGAGGGGTCGACGAAAAACTGTTTTTT.

This chain links TRBV4-1 with TRBJ2-6; 7 positions match TRBD2. Germline V gene sequence: CDR1 MGHRA, CDR2 YSYEKL. The junction had 6 bases not matched to a gene; V was cut back by 1 base and J by 0 bases. CDR3 length: 18 residues. The CDR3 is CASSQVGLFDSGANVLTF. As DNA, the CDR3 is TGCGCCAGCAGCCAAGTGGGACTATTCGACTCTGGGGCCAACGTCCTGACTTTC.

A remark on this clone: One end of the junction does not line up with germline, which may come from a read error. The V gene is TRBV7-7, the J gene TRBJ2-1, with 7 bases that match TRBD1. CDR1 is SSHAT, CDR2 FNYEAQ, per germline (reference sequence). The CDR3 is 15 amino acids. CDR3 DNA sequence: TGTGCTAGCAGCTTTGGGACAGTACCAAGGGATGAGCAGTTCTTC. It encodes CASSFGTVPRDEQFF. Together with reference TRBV7-7 and TRBJ2-1, the CDR3 gives the full variable domain: GAGVSQSPRYKVTKRGQDVTLRCDPISSHATLYWYQQALGQGPEFLTYFNYEAQPDKSGLPSDRFSAERPEGSISTLTIQRTEQRDSAMYRCASSFGTVPRDEQFFGPGTRLTVL.

This clone was found once. This rearrangement joins TRBV5-1 to TRBJ2-7, with D maybe TRBD1 (5 bases). V lost 5 bases and J lost 2, with 8 bases in between. In germline, CDR1 is SGHRS, CDR2 YFSETQ. The CDR3 length is 12 residues. The CDR3 nucleotides are TGCGCCAGCAGGACAGAGGCCTACGAGCAGTACTTC. The encoded protein is CASRTEAYEQYF.

The V gene is TRBV7-9, the J gene TRBJ1-1, with D possibly matching TRBD1 (5 bases). Germline values: CDR1 SEHNR, CDR2 FQNEAQ (reference sequence). V was trimmed by 5 bases and J by 1 base, leaving 8 bases between them. CDR3 size: 13 residues. The CDR3 is CASSQGPNTEAFF. The CDR3 DNA is TGTGCCAGCAGCCAGGGCCCGAACACTGAAGCTTTCTTT.

Only a few counts were recorded for this clone. V usage is TRBV7-8 and J usage is TRBJ1-5; D ambiguous. The CDR3 spans 16 residues. Germline CDR1 reads SGHVS; CDR2 reads FQNEAQ. V lost 3 bases and J 2 bases, leaving 14 bases between the germline ends. CDR3: CASSLSRASGNQPQHF. DNA of the CDR3: TGTGCCAGCAGCTTGAGCCGGGCCAGTGGCAATCAGCCCCAGCATTTT.

The V and J genes are TRBV18 and TRBJ1-1, with D possibly being TRBD1 (5 bases). Germline V lookup: CDR1 KGHSH, CDR2 LQKENI. V lost 1 base, J lost 3 bases, and 21 bases lay in between. The CDR3 is 18 residues long. This chain's CDR3 is CASSPRRLTVEGHTEAFF. The CDR3 DNA reads as TGTGCCAGCTCACCACGGCGGCTTACCGTGGAGGGGCACACTGAAGCTTTCTTT.

V is TRBV19 and J is TRBJ1-1, with D hard to call. Germline V gene lookup returns CDR1 LNHDA and CDR2 SQIVND (reference sequence). The CDR3 totals 15 residues. Trimming shortened V by 7 bases and J by 5 bases, and 20 bases separated the two germline ends. CDR3 DNA sequence: TGTGCCAGTATCCTAGAGCCGGGGAAAGGGACTGAAGCTTTCTTT. Translated: CASILEPGKGTEAFF.